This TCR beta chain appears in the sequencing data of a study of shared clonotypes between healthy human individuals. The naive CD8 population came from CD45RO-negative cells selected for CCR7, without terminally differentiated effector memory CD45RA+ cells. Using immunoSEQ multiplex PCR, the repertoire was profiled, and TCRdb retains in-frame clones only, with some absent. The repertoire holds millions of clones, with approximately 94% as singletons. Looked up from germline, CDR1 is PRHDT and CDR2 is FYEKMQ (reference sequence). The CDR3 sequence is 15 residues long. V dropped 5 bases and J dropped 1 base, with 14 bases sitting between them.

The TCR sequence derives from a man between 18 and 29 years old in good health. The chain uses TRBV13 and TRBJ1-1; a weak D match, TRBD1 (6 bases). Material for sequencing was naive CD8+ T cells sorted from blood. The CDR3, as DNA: TGTGCCAGCAGCCCAACGGGACACCCGAACACTGAAGCTTTCTTT. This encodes CASSPTGHPNTEAFF.